The clone carrying this T cell receptor (beta chain) showed up just a few times. Cohort 3 donors counted as recovered after two negative PCRs, clearance, or resolved symptoms. This sample is drawn from a study of blood T cell repertoires in COVID-19. Across the study: PBMCs, B-cell-depleted T cells, or T cells provided the cDNA or gDNA that made up the material.

Per germline, CDR1 MNHEY and CDR2 SMNVEV (reference sequence). V lost 2 bases, J lost 11 bases, and 11 bases stayed unmatched. The CDR3 is 14 residues long. Original processing methods: Amplified reference gene primers provided the basis for estimating nucleated cell counts. Only in-frame clones appear in the TCRdb table, and some are missing; sequencing was by immunoSEQ multiplex PCR. The V and J calls and clone size come from that table; D and trimming were worked out from the DNA. The sample has over 200,000 clones, 70% to 90% seen once. This TCR was recovered from a man aged 25 to 40 who had recovered from COVID-19. The material sequenced was PBMCs or T cells enriched from blood (not recorded which). This chain uses TRBV27 with TRBJ1-2, with 7 bases fitting TRBD1. The CDR3 loop is CASSLVQGGFGYTF. In DNA form, the CDR3 reads TGTGCCAGCAGTTTAGTCCAGGGGGGATTTGGTTACACCTTC.